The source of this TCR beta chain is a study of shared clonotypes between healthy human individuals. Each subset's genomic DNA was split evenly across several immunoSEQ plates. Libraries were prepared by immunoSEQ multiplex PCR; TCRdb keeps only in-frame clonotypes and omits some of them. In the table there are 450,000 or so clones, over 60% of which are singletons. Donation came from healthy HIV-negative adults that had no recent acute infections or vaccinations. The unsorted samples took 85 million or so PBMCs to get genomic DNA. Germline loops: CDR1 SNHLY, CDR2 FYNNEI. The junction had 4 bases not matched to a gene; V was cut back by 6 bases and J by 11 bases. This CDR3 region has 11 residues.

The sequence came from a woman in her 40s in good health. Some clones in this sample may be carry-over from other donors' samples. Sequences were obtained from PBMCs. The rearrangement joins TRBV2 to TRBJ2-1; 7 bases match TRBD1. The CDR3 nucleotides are TGTGCCAGCAGGACAGGGTTTCAGCAGTTCTTC. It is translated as CASRTGFQQFF.